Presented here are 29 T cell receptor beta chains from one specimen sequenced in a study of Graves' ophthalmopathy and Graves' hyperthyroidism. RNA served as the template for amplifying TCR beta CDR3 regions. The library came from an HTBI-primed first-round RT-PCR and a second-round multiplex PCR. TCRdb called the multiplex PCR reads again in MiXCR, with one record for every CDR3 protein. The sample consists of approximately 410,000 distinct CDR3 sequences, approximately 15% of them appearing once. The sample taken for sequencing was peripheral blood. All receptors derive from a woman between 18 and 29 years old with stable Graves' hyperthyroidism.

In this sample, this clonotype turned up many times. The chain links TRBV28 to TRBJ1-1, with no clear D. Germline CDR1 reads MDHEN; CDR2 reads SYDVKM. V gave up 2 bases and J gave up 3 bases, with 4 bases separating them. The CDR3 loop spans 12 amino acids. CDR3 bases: TGTGCCAGCAGTTTAGCATACACTGAAGCTTTCTTT. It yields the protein CASSLAYTEAFF.

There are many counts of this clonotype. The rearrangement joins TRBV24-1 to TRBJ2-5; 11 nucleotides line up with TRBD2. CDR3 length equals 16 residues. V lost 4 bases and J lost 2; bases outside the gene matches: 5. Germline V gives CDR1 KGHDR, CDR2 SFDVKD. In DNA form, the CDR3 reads TGTGCCACCAGTGACCCGGGACTAGCGGCTCAAGAGACCCAGTACTTC. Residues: CATSDPGLAAQETQYF.

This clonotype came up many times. CDR3 residues: CASSDAPGSGANVLTF. DNA of the CDR3: TGTGCCAGTAGCGATGCACCGGGATCTGGGGCCAACGTCCTGACTTTC. The V gene is TRBV19, the J gene TRBJ2-6; the D gene is possibly TRBD2 (5 bases). V dropped 6 bases and J dropped 1 base, with 13 bases sitting between them. The CDR3 extends over 16 amino acids. CDR1 is LNHDA, CDR2 SQIVND, per germline (reference sequence).

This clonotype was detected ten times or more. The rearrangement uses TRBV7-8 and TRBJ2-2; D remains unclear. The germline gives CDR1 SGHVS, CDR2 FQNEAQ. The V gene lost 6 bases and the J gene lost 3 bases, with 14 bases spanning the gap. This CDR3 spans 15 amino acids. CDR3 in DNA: TGTGCCAGCAGGTCTAGGTTGACGTACACCGGGGAGCTGTTTTTT. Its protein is CASRSRLTYTGELFF.

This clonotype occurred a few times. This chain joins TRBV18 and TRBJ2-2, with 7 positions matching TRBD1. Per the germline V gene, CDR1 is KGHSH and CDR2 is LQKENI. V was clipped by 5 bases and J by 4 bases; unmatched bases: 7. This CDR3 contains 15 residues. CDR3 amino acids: CASSTTGVRTGELFF. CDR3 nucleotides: TGTGCCAGCTCAACTACAGGGGTGCGCACCGGGGAGCTGTTTTTT. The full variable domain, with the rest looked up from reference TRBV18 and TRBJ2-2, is NAGVMQNPRHLVRRRGQEARLRCSPMKGHSHVYWYRQLPEEGLKFMVYLQKENIIDESGMPKERFSAEFPKEGPSILRIQQVVRGDSAAYFCASSTTGVRTGELFFGEGSRLTVL.

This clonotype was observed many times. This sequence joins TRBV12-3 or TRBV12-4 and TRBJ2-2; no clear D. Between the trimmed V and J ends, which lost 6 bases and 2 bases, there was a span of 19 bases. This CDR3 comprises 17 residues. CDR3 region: CASRVHAPTDNTGELFF. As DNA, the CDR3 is TGTGCCAGCAGAGTTCACGCCCCCACAGACAACACCGGGGAGCTGTTTTTT.

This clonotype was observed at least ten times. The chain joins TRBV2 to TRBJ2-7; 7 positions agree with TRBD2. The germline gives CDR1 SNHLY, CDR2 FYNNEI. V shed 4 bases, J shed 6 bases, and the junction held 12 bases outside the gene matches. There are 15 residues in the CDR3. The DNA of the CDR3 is TGTGCCAGCAGTGTGGGTGCGGGGGAACACAGCGAGCAGTACTTC. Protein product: CASSVGAGEHSEQYF.

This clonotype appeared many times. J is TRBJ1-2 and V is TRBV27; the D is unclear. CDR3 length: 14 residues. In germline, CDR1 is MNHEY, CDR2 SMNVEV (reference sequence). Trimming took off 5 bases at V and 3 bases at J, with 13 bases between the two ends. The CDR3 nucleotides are TGTGCCAGCAGTCCACACGCTAGCTACTATGGCTACACCTTC. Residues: CASSPHASYYGYTF.

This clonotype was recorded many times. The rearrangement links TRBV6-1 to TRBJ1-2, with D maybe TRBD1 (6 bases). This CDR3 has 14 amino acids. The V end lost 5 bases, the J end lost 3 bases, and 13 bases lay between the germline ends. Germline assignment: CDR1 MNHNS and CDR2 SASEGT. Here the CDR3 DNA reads TGTGCCAGCAGTCAGCCGGACAGATACTATGGCTACACCTTC. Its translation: CASSQPDRYYGYTF.

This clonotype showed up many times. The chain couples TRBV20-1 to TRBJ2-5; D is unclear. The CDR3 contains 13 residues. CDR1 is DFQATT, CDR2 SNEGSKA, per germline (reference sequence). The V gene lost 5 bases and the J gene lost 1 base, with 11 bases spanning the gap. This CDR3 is CSAGLTGQETQYF. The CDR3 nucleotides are TGCAGTGCTGGCCTGACGGGCCAAGAGACCCAGTACTTC.

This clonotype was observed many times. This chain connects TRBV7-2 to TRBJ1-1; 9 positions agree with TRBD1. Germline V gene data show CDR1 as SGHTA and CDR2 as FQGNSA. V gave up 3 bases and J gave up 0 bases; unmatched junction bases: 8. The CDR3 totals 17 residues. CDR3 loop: CASSLRVRDRVNTEAFF. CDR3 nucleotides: TGTGCCAGCAGCTTGCGGGTCCGGGACAGGGTGAACACTGAAGCTTTCTTT.

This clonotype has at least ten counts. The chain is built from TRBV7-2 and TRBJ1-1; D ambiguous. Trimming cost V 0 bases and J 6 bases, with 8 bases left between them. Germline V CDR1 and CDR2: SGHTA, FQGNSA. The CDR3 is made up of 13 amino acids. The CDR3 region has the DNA TGTGCCAGCAGCTTAGCAGGGAGAGCTGAAGCTTTCTTT. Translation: CASSLAGRAEAFF.

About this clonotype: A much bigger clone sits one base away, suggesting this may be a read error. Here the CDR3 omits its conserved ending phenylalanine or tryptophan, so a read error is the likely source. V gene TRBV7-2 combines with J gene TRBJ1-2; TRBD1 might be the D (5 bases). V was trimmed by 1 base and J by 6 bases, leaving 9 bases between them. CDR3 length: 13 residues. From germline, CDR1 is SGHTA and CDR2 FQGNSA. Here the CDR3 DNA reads TGTGCCAGCAGCTTAGTGGCAGGGAATGGCTACACCGTC. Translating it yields CASSLVAGNGYTV.

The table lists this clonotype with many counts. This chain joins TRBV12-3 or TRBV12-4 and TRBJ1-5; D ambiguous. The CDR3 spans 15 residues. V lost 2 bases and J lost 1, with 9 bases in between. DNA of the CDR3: TGTGCCAGCAGTTTACTTGGTCGGAGCAATCAGCCCCAGCATTTT. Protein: CASSLLGRSNQPQHF.

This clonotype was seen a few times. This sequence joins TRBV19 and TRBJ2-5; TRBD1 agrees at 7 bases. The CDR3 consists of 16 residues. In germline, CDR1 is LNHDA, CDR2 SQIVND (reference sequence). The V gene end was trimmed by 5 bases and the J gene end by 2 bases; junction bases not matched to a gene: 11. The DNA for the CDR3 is TGTGCCAGTAGTCCTCGACAGGGACCGCTACAAGAGACCCAGTACTTC. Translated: CASSPRQGPLQETQYF.

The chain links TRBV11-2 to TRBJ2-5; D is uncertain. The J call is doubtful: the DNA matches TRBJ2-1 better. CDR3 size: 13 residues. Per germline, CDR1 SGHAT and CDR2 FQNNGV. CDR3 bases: TGTGCCAGCAGCTTAGATGGTGCAGGTGAGCAGTTCTTC. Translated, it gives CASSLDGAGEQFF.

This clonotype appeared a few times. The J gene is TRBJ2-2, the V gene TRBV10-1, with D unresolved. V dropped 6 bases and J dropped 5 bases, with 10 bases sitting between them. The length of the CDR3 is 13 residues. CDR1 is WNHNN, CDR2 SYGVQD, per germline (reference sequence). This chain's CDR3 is CASRKLDTGELFF. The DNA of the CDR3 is TGCGCCAGCAGAAAGCTAGATACCGGGGAGCTGTTTTTT.

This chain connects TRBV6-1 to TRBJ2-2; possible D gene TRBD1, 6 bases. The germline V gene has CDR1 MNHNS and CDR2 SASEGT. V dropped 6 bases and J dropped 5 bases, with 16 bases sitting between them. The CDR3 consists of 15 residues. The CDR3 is CASRGTTIRTGELFF. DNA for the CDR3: TGTGCCAGCAGGGGGACAACAATTAGGACCGGGGAGCTGTTTTTT.

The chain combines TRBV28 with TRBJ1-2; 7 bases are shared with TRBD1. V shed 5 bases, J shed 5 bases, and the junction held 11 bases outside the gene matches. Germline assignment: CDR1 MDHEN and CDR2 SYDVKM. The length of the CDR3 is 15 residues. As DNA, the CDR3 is TGTGCCAGCAGTAAGAGACAGGGTTTGAGTTATGGCTACACCTTC. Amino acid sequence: CASSKRQGLSYGYTF.

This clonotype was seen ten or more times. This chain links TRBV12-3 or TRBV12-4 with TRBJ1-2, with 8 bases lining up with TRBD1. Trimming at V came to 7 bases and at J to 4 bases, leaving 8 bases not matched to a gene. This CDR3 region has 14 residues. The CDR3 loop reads CASNQGAGSYGYTF. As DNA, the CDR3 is TGTGCCAGCAACCAGGGGGCCGGGAGCTATGGCTACACCTTC.

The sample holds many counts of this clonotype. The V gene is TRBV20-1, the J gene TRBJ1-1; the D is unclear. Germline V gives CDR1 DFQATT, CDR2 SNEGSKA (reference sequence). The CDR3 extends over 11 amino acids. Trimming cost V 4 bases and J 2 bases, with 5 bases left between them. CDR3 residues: CSAIGNTEAFF. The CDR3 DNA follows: TGCAGTGCTATCGGCAACACTGAAGCTTTCTTT.

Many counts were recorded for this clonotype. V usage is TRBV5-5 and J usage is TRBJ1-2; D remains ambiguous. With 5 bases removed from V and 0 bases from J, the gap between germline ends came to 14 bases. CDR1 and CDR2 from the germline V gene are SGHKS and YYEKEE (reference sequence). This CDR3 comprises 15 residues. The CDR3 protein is CASRKGRIANYGYTF. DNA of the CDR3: TGTGCCAGCAGGAAAGGACGGATAGCTAACTATGGCTACACCTTC.

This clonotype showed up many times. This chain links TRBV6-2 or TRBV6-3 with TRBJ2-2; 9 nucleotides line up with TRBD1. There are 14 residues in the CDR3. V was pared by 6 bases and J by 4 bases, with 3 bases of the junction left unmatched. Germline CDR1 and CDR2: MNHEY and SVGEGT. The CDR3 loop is CASSWTGVTGELFF. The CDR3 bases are TGTGCCAGCAGCTGGACAGGGGTCACCGGGGAGCTGTTTTTT.

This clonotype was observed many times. In DNA, the CDR3 is TGTGCCAGCAGGGGAGAAATTAAAGAGACCCAGTACTTC. Protein: CASRGEIKETQYF. The J gene is TRBJ2-5, the V gene TRBV2; D is perhaps TRBD2 (5 bases). The V end was cut by 6 bases, the J end by 3 bases, with 11 bases between. Germline CDR1 SNHLY, CDR2 FYNNEI. The CDR3 is made up of 13 amino acids. Complete variable domain (other parts from reference TRBV2 and TRBJ2-5): EPEVTQTPSHQVTQMGQEVILRCVPISNHLYFYWYRQILGQKVEFLVSFYNNEISEKSEIFDDQFSVERPDGSNFTLKIRSTKLEDSAMYFCASRGEIKETQYFGPGTRLLVL.

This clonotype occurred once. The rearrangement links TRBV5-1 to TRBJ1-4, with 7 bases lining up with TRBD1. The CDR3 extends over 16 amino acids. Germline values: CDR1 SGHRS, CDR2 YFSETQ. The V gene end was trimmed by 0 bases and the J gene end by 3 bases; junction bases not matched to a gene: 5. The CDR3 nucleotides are TGCGCCAGCAGCTTGGCCGTTGGGACAGCTAATGAAAAACTGTTTTTT. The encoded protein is CASSLAVGTANEKLFF.

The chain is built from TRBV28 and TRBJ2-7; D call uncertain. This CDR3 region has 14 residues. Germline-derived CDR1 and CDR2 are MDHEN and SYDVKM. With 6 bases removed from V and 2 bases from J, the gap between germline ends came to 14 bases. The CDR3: CASSPRSPPYEQYF. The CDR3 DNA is TGTGCCAGCAGCCCGAGGTCACCACCCTACGAGCAGTACTTC.

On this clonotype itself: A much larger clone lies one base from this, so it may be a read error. DNA of the CDR3: TGTGCCAGCATCTTAGGGGTTTCAGCTTTCTTT. It yields the protein CASILGVSAFF. The chain recombines TRBV7-8 with TRBJ1-1; tentatively, D is TRBD1 (5 bases). This CDR3 has 11 residues. Germline CDR1 is SGHVS and CDR2 is FQNEAQ.

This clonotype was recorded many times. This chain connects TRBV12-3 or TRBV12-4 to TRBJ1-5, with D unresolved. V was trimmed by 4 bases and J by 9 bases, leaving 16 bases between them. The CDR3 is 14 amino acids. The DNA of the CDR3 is TGTGCCAGCAGTTCAAAGGGATATGAGTGGCCCCAGCATTTT. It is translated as CASSSKGYEWPQHF.

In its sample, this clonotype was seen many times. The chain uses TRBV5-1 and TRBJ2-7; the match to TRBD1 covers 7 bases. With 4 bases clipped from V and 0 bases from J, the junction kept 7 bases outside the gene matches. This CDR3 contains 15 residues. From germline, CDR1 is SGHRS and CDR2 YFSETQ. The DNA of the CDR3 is TGCGCCAGCAGCCCGTGGGGGACAGCCTCCTACGAGCAGTACTTC. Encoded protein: CASSPWGTASYEQYF.